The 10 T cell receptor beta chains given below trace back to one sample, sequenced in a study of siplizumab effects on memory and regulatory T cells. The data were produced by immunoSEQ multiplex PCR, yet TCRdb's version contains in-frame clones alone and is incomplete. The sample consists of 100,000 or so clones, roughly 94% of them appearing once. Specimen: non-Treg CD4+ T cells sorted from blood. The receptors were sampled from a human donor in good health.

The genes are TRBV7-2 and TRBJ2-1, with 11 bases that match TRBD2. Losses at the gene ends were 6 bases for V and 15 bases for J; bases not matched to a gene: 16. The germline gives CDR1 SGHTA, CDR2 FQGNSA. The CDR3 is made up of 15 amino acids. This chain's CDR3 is CASSRTSGSAVGLFF. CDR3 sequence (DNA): TGTGCCAGCAGTAGAACTAGCGGGAGTGCGGTAGGTTTGTTCTTC.

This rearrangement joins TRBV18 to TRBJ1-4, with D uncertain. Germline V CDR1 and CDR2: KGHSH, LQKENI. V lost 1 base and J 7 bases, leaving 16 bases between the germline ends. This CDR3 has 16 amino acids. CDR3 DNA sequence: TGTGCCAGCTCACCACTTAATGCGGCCGGACGTGAAAAACTGTTTTTT. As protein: CASSPLNAAGREKLFF.

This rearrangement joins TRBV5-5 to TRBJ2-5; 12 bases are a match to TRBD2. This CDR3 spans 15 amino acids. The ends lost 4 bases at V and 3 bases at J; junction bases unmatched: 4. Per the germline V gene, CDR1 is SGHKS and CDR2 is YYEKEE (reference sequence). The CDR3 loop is CASSGRTSGEETQYF. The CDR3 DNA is TGTGCCAGCAGCGGACGGACTAGCGGGGAAGAGACCCAGTACTTC.

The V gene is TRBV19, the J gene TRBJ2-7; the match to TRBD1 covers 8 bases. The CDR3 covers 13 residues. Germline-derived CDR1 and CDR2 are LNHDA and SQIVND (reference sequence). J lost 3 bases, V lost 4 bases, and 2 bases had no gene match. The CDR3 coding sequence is TGTGCCAGTAGTAATGACAGGGGCTACGAGCAGTACTTC. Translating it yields CASSNDRGYEQYF.

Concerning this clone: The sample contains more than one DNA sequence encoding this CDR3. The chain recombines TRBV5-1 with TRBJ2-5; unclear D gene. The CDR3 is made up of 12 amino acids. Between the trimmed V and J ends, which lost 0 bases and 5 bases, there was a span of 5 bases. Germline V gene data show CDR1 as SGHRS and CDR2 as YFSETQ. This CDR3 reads CASSLARETQYF. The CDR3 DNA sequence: TGCGCCAGCAGCTTGGCTCGGGAGACCCAGTACTTC.

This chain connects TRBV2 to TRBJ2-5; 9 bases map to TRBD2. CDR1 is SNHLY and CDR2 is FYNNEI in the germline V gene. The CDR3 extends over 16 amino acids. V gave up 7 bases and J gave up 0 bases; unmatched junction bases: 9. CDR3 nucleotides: TGTGCCAGCAAGGGGGGACTAGCAGCCAACCAAGAGACCCAGTACTTC. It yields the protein CASKGGLAANQETQYF. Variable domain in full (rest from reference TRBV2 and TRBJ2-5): EPEVTQTPSHQVTQMGQEVILRCVPISNHLYFYWYRQILGQKVEFLVSFYNNEISEKSEIFDDQFSVERPDGSNFTLKIRSTKLEDSAMYFCASKGGLAANQETQYFGPGTRLLVL.

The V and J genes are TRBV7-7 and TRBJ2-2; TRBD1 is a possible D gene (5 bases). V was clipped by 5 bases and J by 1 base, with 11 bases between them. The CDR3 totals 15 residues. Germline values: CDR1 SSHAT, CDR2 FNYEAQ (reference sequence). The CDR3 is CASSRQYQNTGELFF. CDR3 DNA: TGTGCCAGCAGCCGACAGTATCAGAACACCGGGGAGCTGTTTTTT. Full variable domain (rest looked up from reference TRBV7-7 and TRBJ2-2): GAGVSQSPRYKVTKRGQDVTLRCDPISSHATLYWYQQALGQGPEFLTYFNYEAQPDKSGLPSDRFSAERPEGSISTLTIQRTEQRDSAMYRCASSRQYQNTGELFFGEGSRLTVL.

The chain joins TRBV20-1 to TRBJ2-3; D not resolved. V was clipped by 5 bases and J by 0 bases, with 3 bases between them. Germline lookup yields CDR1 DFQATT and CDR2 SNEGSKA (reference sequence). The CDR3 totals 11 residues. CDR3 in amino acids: CSAESTDTQYF. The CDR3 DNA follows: TGCAGTGCTGAAAGCACAGATACGCAGTATTTT.

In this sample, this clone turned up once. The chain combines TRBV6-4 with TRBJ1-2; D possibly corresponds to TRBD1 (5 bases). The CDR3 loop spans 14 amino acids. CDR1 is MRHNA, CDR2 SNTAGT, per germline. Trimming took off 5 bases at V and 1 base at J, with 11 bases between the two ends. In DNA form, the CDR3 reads TGTGCCAGCAGTCGGACGGGGGATAACTATGGCTACACCTTC. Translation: CASSRTGDNYGYTF.

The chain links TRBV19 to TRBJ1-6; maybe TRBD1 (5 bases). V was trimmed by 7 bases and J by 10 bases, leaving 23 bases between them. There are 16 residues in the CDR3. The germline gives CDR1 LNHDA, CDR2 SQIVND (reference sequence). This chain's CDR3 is CASNSRQGRVRSPLHF. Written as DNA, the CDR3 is TGTGCCAGTAACTCTCGGCAGGGAAGGGTTAGATCACCCCTCCACTTT.